These 23 T cell receptor beta chains share one sample of origin, sequenced in a study of tumor and adjacent non-tumor tissue in lung cancer. The template was RNA from unsorted bulk tissue. Three rounds of nested PCR, following a modified ARM-PCR protocol, produced the TCRbeta library. A single record per CDR3 protein comes from TCRdb applying MiXCR to the multiplex PCR reads. The table includes under 150,000 distinct CDR3 sequences, 66% detected once. The sample consisted of lung tumor tissue. Receptor source: a man younger than 40 with non-small cell lung cancer.

The sample holds many counts of this clonotype. The chain links TRBV4-2 to TRBJ2-2, with a weak D call TRBD2 (6 bases). Germline V lookup: CDR1 LGHNA, CDR2 YNFKEQ. The CDR3 runs to 19 residues. The V and J ends lost 0 bases and 4 bases respectively, with 21 bases between them. Here the CDR3 DNA reads TGTGCCAGCAGCCAAGAACCCCCCGGGGCCGACGGGAGCACCGGGGAGCTGTTTTTT. Its protein product is CASSQEPPGADGSTGELFF.

The V and J genes are TRBV7-9 and TRBJ2-3; 10 bases line up with TRBD1. Germline V lookup: CDR1 SEHNR, CDR2 FQNEAQ (reference sequence). The CDR3 is 15 amino acids. Trimming took 8 bases from V and 5 from J; bases not matched to a gene: 10. The CDR3 DNA sequence: TGTGCCAGCTGCCCCCGGACAGGGGGGGTAGATACGCAGTATTTT. Protein product: CASCPRTGGVDTQYF. Supplemented by reference TRBV7-9 and TRBJ2-3, the full variable domain reads DTGVSQNPRHKITKRGQNVTFRCDPISEHNRLYWYRQTLGQGPEFLTYFQNEAQLEKSRLLSDRFSAERPKGSFSTLEIQRTEQGDSAMYLCASCPRTGGVDTQYFGPGTRLTVL.

Note on this clonotype: Just one base apart from a much larger clone, this may be a read error. The rearrangement links TRBV29-1 to TRBJ2-3; tentatively, D is TRBD1 or TRBD2 (6 bases each). The CDR3 is 18 amino acids. Trimming removed 2 bases from V and 6 bases from J, with 27 bases in between. Germline V CDR1 and CDR2: SQVTM, ANQGSEA. The CDR3 loop reads CSVERFRTMSGATDTQYF. The CDR3 coding sequence is TGCAGCGTTGAACGATTTAGAACGATGTCGGGGGCTACGGATACGCAGTATTTT.

As concerns this clonotype: Compared with germline, one end of the junction differs, possibly owing to a read error. The V gene is TRBV20-1, the J gene TRBJ2-1, with TRBD2 matching over 8 bases. The CDR3 loop spans 16 amino acids. The germline V gene has CDR1 DFQATT and CDR2 SNEGSKA (reference sequence). The CDR3 DNA is TGCAGTGCTAGAGATGGGCGGGGGGTTCCCAACAATGAACAGTTCTTC. Protein product: CSARDGRGVPNNEQFF.

Regarding this clonotype: The junction shows a germline mismatch at one end, possibly a read error. This chain joins TRBV6-1 and TRBJ2-2, with D tentatively TRBD2 (6 bases). Germline CDR1 reads MNHNS; CDR2 reads SASEGT. The CDR3 consists of 15 residues. In DNA, the CDR3 is TGTGCCTGCAGTGCCATCGGGACTTACGGCCCTCGGCTGTTTTTT. Its translation: CACSAIGTYGPRLFF.

About this clonotype itself: Possible read error: a much larger clone is one base away. This sequence joins TRBV12-3 or TRBV12-4 and TRBJ1-5; possibly TRBD1 for D (6 bases). The CDR3 runs 15 residues. The CDR3 sequence is CASSLRGQGRQPHHF. The CDR3 DNA reads as TGTGCCAGCAGTTTAAGAGGTCAGGGGCGTCAGCCCCATCATTTT.

The V gene is TRBV11-2, the J gene TRBJ1-1; unclear D gene. The CDR3 extends over 14 amino acids. Trimming shortened V by 5 bases and J by 3 bases, and 13 bases separated the two germline ends. Per the germline V gene, CDR1 is SGHAT and CDR2 is FQNNGV. The CDR3 DNA reads TGTGCCAGCAGCCTGCTTTCCTTAGACACTGAAGCTTTCTTT. Its translation: CASSLLSLDTEAFF.

Comments on this clonotype: This sequence may be a read error, since a much larger clone differs from it by one base. The V call is TRBV11-2, the J call TRBJ2-1, with 7 bases aligning to TRBD1. CDR3 length: 15 residues. Germline V gene data show CDR1 as SGHAT and CDR2 as FQNNGV. In nucleotides, the CDR3 is TGTGCCAGCAGCCCCTGGACAGGCCACTACAATGAGCAGCTCTTC. This codes for CASSPWTGHYNEQLF.

Regarding this clonotype: The final CDR3 position lacks the conserved phenylalanine or tryptophan, pointing to a likely read error. It is unclear where the CDR3 begins or ends on the DNA, so no DNA is shown, and the CDR3 is as TCRdb lists it. The chain joins TRBV11-3 to TRBJ2-7. Including both end residues, the CDR3 is 12 amino acids long. In germline, CDR1 is SGHNT, CDR2 YENEEA. Here the CDR3 reads CANSLNLYEQYL.

The V gene is TRBV12-3 or TRBV12-4, the J gene TRBJ2-2; D may be TRBD2 (5 bases). V was trimmed by 2 bases and J by 5 bases, leaving 9 bases between them. The CDR3 totals 14 residues. The DNA of the CDR3 is TGTGCCAGCAGTTTACCGTCGGGGACCGGGGAGCTGTTTTTT. Translation gives CASSLPSGTGELFF.

Of note for this clonotype: A much larger clone is a single base away; this may be a read error. The CDR3 carries no conserved terminal phenylalanine or tryptophan, so it likely arises from a read error. V gene TRBV4-3 combines with J gene TRBJ2-2; D might be TRBD1 or TRBD2, each matching 5 bases. Germline CDR1 reads LGHNA; CDR2 reads YSLEER. Trimming shortened V by 1 base and J by 13 bases, and 13 bases separated the two germline ends. The CDR3 is made up of 13 amino acids. In nucleotides, the CDR3 is TGCGCCAGCAGCCAAGGGGACGGCCCACCGCTGTTTGTT. This translates into CASSQGDGPPLFV.

This chain connects TRBV7-9 to TRBJ1-1; 7 nucleotides match TRBD1. CDR3 length: 17 residues. Germline CDR1 is SEHNR and CDR2 is FQNEAQ (reference sequence). The ends lost 4 bases at V and 3 bases at J; junction bases unmatched: 14. The CDR3 nucleotides read TGTGCCAGCAGCTCGGTTGAGGGGGCCCTCGGGGACACTGAAGCTTTCTTT. This codes for CASSSVEGALGDTEAFF.

The chain has TRBV20-1 and TRBJ2-3; 7 positions match TRBD2. Per the germline V gene, CDR1 is DFQATT and CDR2 is SNEGSKA (reference sequence). CDR3 length: 15 residues. V shed 8 bases, J shed 2 bases, and the junction held 13 bases outside the gene matches. Here the CDR3 reads CSLRDFAGDTDTQYF. CDR3 coding DNA: TGCAGTCTTAGAGATTTCGCGGGGGACACAGATACGCAGTATTTT.

On this clonotype itself: Given the absence of the conserved phenylalanine or tryptophan at the CDR3 end, a read error is likely. The chain recombines TRBV11-1 with TRBJ2-1; 9 bases align to TRBD2. Germline V gene sequence: CDR1 SGHAT, CDR2 FQDESV (reference sequence). This CDR3 spans 16 amino acids. CDR3 bases: TGTGCCAGGAGCTTTCTGGGTCTAGCGGGGAACAATGAGCAGTTCCTC. Translating gives CARSFLGLAGNNEQFL.

The J gene is TRBJ2-1, the V gene TRBV11-1; 7 nucleotides line up with TRBD2. The V gene's germline CDR1 is SGHAT and CDR2 FQDESV (reference sequence). CDR3 length equals 15 residues. With V trimmed by 9 bases and J by 0 bases, 8 bases remained unmatched. As DNA, the CDR3 is TGTGCCAGGAGTTTAGGCGGGAGCTCCTACAATGAGCAGTTCTTC. Amino acid sequence: CARSLGGSSYNEQFF.

The CDR3 protein is CGARDSRGLSYEQYV. Here the CDR3 DNA reads TGCGGTGCTAGAGACTCCAGGGGTCTCTCCTACGAGCAGTACGTC. The chain couples TRBV20-1 to TRBJ2-7; tentatively, D is TRBD1 (6 bases). The germline V gene has CDR1 DFQATT and CDR2 SNEGSKA (reference sequence). The CDR3 runs 15 residues.

Concerning this clonotype itself: This may be a read error, as it is one base from a much larger clone. The CDR3 end shows no conserved phenylalanine or tryptophan, and so a read error is likely. The CDR3 reads CSVEGGDDTEAFY. CDR3 DNA: TGCAGCGTTGAGGGGGGGGACGACACTGAAGCTTTCTAT. V is TRBV29-1 and J is TRBJ1-1; D perhaps matches TRBD1 (5 bases). V was trimmed by 3 bases and J by 3 bases, leaving 11 bases between them. This CDR3 is built from 13 residues. Germline values: CDR1 SQVTM, CDR2 ANQGSEA.

About this clonotype itself: It is likely a read error, because the conserved phenylalanine at the end of the CDR3 is missing. V and J are TRBV4-3 and TRBJ2-3; TRBD2 is a possible D gene (6 bases). Germline values: CDR1 LGHNA, CDR2 YSLEER. The CDR3 extends over 17 amino acids. CDR3 region: CANSQDGSGASTDTQYS. The CDR3 bases are TGCGCCAACAGCCAAGACGGGAGTGGGGCTAGCACAGATACGCAGTATTCT.

Points on this clonotype: Mismatch with germline at one junction end may stem from a read error. This rearrangement joins TRBV29-1 to TRBJ2-3, with D possibly being TRBD1 (5 bases). The CDR3 covers 13 residues. Germline CDR1 SQVTM, CDR2 ANQGSEA. The CDR3 DNA reads as TGCAACGTTGGCAAGGGGAAGACAGATACGCAGTATTTT. Protein sequence: CNVGKGKTDTQYF.

A note on this clonotype: This sequence may be a read error, since a much larger clone differs from it by one base. The chain is built from TRBV20-1 and TRBJ2-1; 10 bases line up with TRBD2. The CDR3 runs to 16 residues. Germline lookup yields CDR1 DFQATT and CDR2 SNEGSKA (reference sequence). CDR3 residues: CSARDQEREGYNEQVF. The CDR3 nucleotides are TGCAGTGCTAGAGATCAGGAGCGGGAGGGCTACAATGAGCAGGTCTTC.

In its sample, this clonotype was seen once. Given a much more abundant clone one base away, this may be a read error. The chain combines TRBV29-1 with TRBJ2-1; no definite D call. This CDR3 spans 11 amino acids. Germline V lookup: CDR1 SQVTM, CDR2 ANQGSEA. The chain's CDR3 is CNVEDLGQRFF. The CDR3 DNA sequence: TGCAACGTTGAAGATCTTGGCCAAAGGTTCTTC.

About this clonotype: The final CDR3 position lacks the conserved phenylalanine or tryptophan, pointing to a likely read error. The J gene is TRBJ2-2, the V gene TRBV6-5; D remains ambiguous. Germline V CDR1 and CDR2: MNHEY, SVGAGI. The CDR3 has 14 amino acids. The CDR3 bases are TGTGCCAGCAGTTACTCGACGAACACCGTGGAGCTGTTTATT. Translation: CASSYSTNTVELFI.

In the case of this clonotype: This may be a read error, as it is one base from a much larger clone. V gene TRBV20-1 combines with J gene TRBJ2-7, with TRBD2 identical over 11 bases. The germline V gene encodes CDR1 DFQATT and CDR2 SNEGSKA (reference sequence). This CDR3 is built from 15 residues. The CDR3, as DNA: TGCAATGCTAGAGACACTAGCGGGGGATATTACGAGCAGTACTTC. Translation gives CNARDTSGGYYEQYF.